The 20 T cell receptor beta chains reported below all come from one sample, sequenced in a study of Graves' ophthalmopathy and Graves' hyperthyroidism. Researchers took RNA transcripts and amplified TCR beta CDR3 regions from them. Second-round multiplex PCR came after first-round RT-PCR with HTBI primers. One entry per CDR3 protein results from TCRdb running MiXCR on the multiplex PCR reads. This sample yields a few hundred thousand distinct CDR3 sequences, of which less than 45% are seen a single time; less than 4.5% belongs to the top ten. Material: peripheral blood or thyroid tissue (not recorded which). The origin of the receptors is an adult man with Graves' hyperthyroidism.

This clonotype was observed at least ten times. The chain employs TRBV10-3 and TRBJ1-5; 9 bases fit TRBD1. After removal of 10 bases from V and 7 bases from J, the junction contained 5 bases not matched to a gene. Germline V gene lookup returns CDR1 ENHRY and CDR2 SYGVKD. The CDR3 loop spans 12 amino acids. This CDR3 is CATGTGLQPQHF. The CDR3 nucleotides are TGTGCCACTGGGACAGGGTTACAGCCCCAGCATTTT.

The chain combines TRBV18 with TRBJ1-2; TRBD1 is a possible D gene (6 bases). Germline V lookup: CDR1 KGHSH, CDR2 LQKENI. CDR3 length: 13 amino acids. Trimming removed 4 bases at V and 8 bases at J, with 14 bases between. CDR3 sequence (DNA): TGTGCCAGCTCACTCAAAGAGGGGGAAGGCTACACCTTC. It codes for CASSLKEGEGYTF.

Written as DNA, the CDR3 is TGTGCCAGCAGCTTAGGTCCGGGGGTAGGATCAGATACGCAGTATTTT. Protein: CASSLGPGVGSDTQYF. The V gene is TRBV5-6, the J gene TRBJ2-3; D is perhaps TRBD2 (6 bases). Looked up from germline, CDR1 is SGHDT and CDR2 is YYEEEE. This CDR3 region has 16 residues. V was cut by 2 bases and J by 4 bases, with 17 bases left in between.

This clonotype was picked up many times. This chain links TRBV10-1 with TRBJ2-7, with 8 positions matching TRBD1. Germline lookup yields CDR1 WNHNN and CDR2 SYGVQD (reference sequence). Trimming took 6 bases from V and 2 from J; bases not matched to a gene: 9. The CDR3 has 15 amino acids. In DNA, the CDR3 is TGCGCCAGCAGCGACGGACAGGGTATAACCTACGAGCAGTACTTC. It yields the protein CASSDGQGITYEQYF.

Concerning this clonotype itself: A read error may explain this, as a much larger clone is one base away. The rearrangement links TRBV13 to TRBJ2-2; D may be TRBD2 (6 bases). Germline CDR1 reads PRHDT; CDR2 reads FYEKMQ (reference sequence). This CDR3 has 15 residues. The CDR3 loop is CASSEAGSGTGELSF. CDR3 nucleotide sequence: TGTGCCAGCAGTGAGGCGGGATCCGGCACCGGGGAGCTGTCTTTT.

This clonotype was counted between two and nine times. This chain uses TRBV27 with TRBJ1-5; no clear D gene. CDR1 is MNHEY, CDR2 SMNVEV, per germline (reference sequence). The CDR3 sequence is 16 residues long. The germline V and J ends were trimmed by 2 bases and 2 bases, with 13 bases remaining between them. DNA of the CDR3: TGTGCCAGCAGTTTAGCCGGGCCGAGGGGCAATCAGCCCCAGCATTTT. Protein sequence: CASSLAGPRGNQPQHF.

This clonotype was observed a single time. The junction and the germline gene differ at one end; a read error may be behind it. The CDR3 loop reads CASSSGTTTPLAGELFF. CDR3 bases: TGTGCTAGCAGCTCCGGGACAACAACCCCCTTGGCCGGGGAGCTGTTTTTT. The J gene is TRBJ2-2, the V gene TRBV7-7; D might be TRBD1 (6 bases). Germline CDR1 SSHAT, CDR2 FNYEAQ (reference sequence). CDR3 length: 17 amino acids.

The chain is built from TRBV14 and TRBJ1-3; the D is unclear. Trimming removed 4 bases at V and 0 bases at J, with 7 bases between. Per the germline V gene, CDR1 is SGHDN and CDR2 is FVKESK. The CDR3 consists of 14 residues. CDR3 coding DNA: TGTGCCAGCAGCCGGCTGAACTCTGGAAACACCATATATTTT. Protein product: CASSRLNSGNTIYF.

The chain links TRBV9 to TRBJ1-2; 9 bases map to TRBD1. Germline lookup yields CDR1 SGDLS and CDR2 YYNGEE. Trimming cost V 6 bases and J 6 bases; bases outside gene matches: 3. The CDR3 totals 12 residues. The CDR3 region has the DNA TGTGCCAGCAACAGGGGGCTTCATGGCTACACCTTC. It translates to CASNRGLHGYTF.

The DNA for the CDR3 is TGCAGTGCTAGGCTTCGGAGCTCCTACAATGAAAAACTGTTTTTT. This codes for CSARLRSSYNEKLFF. This sequence joins TRBV20-1 and TRBJ1-4, with D hard to call. V was pared by 3 bases and J by 5 bases, with 16 bases between. CDR3 length: 15 amino acids. CDR1 is DFQATT and CDR2 is SNEGSKA in the germline V gene (reference sequence).

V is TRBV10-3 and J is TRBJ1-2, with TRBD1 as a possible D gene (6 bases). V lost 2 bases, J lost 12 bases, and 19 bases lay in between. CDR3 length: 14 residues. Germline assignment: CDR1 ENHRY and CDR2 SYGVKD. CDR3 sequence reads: CAISERTAGSGNTF. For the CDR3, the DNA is TGTGCCATCAGTGAGCGGACAGCAGGATCTGGAAACACCTTC.

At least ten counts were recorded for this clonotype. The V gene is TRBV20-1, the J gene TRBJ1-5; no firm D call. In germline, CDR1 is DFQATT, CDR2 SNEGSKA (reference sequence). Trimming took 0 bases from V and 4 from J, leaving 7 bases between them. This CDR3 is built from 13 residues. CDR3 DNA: TGCAGTGCTAGAGACAGGCCGAATCAGCCCCAGCATTTT. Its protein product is CSARDRPNQPQHF.

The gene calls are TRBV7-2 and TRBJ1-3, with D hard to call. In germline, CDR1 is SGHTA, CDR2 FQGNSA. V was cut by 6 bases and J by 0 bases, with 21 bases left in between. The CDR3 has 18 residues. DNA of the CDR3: TGTGCCAGCAGTTTTAGGCCTGAACGGGAGAGCTCTGGAAACACCATATATTTT. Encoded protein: CASSFRPERESSGNTIYF.

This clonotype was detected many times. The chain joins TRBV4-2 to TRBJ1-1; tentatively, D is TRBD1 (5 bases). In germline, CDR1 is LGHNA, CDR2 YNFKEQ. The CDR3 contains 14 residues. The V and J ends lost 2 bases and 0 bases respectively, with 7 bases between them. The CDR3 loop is CASSQSGMNTEAFF. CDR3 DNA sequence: TGTGCCAGCAGCCAATCAGGGATGAACACTGAAGCTTTCTTT.

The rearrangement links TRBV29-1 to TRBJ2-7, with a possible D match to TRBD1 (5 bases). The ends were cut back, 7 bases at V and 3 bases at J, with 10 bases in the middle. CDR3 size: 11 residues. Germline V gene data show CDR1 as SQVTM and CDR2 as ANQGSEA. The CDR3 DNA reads TGCAGCGCCGAGACAGTCTACGAGCAGTACTTC. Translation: CSAETVYEQYF.

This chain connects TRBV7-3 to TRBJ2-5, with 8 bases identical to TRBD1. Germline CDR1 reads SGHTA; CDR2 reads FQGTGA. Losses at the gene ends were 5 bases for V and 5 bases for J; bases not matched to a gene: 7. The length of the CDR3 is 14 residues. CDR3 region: CASSVDRGGETQYF. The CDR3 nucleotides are TGTGCCAGCAGCGTCGACAGGGGAGGTGAGACCCAGTACTTC.

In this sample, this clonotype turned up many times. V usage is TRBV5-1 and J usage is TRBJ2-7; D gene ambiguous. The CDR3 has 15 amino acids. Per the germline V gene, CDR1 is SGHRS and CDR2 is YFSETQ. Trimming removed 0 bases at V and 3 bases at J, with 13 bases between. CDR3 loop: CASSLASGQVYEQYF. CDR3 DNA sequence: TGCGCCAGCAGCTTGGCCTCCGGCCAGGTCTACGAGCAGTACTTC. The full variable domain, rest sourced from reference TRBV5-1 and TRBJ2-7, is KAGVTQTPRYLIKTRGQQVTLSCSPISGHRSVSWYQQTPGQGLQFLFEYFSETQRNKGNFPGRFSGRQFSNSRSEMNVSTLELGDSALYLCASSLASGQVYEQYFGPGTRLTVT.

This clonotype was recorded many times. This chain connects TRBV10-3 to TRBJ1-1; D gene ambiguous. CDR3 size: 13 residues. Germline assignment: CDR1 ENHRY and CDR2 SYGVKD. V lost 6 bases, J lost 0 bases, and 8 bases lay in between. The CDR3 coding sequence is TGTGCCATCAGCCTAAACCTGAACACTGAAGCTTTCTTT. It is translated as CAISLNLNTEAFF.

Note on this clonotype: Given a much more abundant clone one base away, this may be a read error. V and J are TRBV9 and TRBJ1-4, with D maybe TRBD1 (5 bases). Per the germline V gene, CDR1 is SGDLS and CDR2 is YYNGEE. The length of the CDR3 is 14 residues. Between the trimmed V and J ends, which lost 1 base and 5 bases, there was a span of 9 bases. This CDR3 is CASSVWGGNEKLFF. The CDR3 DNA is TGTGCCAGCAGCGTATGGGGGGGGAATGAAAAACTGTTTTTT.

The CDR3 DNA reads TGTGCCAGCAGCTTAGGATCTGCGGGATACGAGACCCAGTACTTC. Its protein product is CASSLGSAGYETQYF. This chain uses TRBV7-9 with TRBJ2-5, with a weak D call TRBD2 (6 bases). CDR1 is SEHNR and CDR2 is FQNEAQ in the germline V gene (reference sequence). The CDR3 runs to 15 residues. V was cut by 1 base and J by 5 bases, with 14 bases left in between. Combining the CDR3 with reference TRBV7-9 and TRBJ2-5 gives the whole variable domain DTGVSQNPRHKITKRGQNVTFRCDPISEHNRLYWYRQTLGQGPEFLTYFQNEAQLEKSRLLSDRFSAERPKGSFSTLEIQRTEQGDSAMYLCASSLGSAGYETQYFGPGTRLLVL.